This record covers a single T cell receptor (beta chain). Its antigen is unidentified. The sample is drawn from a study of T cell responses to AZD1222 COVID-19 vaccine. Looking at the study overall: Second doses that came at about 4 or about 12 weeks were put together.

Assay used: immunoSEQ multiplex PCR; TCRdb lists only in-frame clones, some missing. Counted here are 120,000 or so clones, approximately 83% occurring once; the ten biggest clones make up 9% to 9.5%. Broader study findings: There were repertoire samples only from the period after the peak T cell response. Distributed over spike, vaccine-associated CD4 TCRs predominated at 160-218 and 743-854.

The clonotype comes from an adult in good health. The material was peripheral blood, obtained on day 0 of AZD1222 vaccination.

CDR3 nucleotides: TGCGCCAGCAGCCCGACCCGGATTGCCAGGGAAACAGATACGCAGTATTTT. It specifies CASSPTRIARETDTQYF. The chain uses TRBV4-1 and TRBJ2-3, with D possibly matching TRBD1 (5 bases). Trimming removed 4 bases from V and 3 bases from J, with 20 bases in between. Per germline, CDR1 MGHRA and CDR2 YSYEKL. The CDR3 extends over 17 amino acids.